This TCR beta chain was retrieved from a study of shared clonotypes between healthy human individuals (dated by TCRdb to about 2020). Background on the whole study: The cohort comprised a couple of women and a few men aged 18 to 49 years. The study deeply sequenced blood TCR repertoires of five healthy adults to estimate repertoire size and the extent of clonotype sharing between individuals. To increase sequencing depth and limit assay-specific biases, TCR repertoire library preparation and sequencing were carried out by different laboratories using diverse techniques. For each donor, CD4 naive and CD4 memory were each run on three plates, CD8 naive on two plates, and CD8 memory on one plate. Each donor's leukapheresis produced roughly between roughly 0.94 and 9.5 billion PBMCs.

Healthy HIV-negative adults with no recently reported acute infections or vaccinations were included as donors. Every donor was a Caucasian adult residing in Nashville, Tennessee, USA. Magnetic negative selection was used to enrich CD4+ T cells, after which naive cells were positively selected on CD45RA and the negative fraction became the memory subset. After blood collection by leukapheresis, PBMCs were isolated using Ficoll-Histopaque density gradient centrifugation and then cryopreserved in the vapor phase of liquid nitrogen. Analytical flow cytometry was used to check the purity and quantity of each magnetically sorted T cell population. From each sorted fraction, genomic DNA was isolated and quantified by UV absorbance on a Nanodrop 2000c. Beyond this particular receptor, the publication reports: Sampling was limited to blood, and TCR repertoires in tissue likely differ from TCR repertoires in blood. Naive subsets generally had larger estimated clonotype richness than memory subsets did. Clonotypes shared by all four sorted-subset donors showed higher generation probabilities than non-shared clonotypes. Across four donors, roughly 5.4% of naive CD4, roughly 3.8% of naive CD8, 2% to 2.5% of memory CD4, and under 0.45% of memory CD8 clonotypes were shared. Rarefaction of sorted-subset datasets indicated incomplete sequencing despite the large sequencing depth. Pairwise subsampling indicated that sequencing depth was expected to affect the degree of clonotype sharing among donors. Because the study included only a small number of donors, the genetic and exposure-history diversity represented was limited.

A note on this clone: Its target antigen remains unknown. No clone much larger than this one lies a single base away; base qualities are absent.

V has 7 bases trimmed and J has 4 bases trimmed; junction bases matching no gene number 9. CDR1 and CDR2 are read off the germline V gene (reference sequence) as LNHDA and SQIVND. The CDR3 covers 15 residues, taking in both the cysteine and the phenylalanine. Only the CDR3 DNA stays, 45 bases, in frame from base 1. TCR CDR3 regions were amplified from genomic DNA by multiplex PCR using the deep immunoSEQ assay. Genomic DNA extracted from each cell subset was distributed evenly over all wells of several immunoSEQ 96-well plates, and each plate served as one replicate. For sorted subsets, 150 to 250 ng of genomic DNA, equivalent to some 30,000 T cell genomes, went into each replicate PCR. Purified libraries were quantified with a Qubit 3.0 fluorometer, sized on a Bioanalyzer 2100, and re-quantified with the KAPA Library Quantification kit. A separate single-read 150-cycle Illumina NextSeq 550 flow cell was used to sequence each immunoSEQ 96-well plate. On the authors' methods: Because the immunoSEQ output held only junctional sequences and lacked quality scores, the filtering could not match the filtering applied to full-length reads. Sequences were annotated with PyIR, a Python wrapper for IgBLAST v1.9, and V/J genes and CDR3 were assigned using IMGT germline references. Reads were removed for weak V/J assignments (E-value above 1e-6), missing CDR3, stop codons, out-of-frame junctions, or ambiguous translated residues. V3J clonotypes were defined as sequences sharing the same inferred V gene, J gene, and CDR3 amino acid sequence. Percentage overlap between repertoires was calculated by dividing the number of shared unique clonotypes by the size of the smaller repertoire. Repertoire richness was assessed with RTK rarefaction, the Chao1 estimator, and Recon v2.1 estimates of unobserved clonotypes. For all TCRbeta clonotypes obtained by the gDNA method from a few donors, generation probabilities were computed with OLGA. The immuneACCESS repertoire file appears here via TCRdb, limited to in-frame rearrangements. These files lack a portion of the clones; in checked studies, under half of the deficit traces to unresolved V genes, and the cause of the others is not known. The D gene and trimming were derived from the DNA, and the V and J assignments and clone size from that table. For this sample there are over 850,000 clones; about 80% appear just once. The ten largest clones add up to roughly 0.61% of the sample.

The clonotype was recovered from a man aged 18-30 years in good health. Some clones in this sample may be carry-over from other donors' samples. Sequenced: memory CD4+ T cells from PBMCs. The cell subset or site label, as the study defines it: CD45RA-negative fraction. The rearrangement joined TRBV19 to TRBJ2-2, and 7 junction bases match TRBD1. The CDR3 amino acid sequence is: CASTPGQNPTGELFF. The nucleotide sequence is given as TGTGCCAGTACTCCGGGACAGAATCCCACCGGGGAGCTGTTTTTT.